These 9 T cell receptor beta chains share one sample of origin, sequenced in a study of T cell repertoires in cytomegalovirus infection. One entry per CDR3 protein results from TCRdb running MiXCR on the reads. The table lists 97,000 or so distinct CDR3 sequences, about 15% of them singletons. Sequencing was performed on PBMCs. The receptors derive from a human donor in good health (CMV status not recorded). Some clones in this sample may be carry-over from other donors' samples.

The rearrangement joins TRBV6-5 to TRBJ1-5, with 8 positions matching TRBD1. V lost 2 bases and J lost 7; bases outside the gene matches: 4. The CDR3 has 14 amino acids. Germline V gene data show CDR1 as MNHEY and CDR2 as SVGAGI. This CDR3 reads CASSYLAGGQPQHF. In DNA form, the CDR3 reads TGTGCCAGCAGTTACCTGGCAGGGGGCCAGCCCCAGCATTTT.

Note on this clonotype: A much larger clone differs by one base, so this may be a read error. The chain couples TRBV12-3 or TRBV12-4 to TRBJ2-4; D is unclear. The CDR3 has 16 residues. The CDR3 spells CARSSGGEGFDGIQYF. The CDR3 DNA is TGTGCCCGCAGTTCTGGCGGAGAAGGGTTCGATGGCATTCAGTACTTC.

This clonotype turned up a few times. DNA of the CDR3: TGTGCCAGCAGTTACCCTGGACAGGGGGACTATTCAAGCACAGATACGCAGTATTTT. Protein: CASSYPGQGDYSSTDTQYF. The chain is built from TRBV28 and TRBJ2-3; 10 bases are shared with TRBD1. J lost 0 bases, V lost 4 bases, and 13 bases had no gene match. Germline values: CDR1 MDHEN, CDR2 SYDVKM. CDR3 length: 19 residues. The full variable domain, with the rest looked up from reference TRBV28 and TRBJ2-3, is DVKVTQSSRYLVKRTGEKVFLECVQDMDHENMFWYRQDPGLGLRLIYFSYDVKMKEKGDIPEGYSVSREKKERFSLILESASTNQTSMYLCASSYPGQGDYSSTDTQYFGPGTRLTVL.

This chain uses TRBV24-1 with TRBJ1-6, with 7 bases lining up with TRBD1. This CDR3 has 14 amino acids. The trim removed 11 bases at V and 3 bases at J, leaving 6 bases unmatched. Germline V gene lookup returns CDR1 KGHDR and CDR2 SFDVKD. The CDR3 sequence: CANGDSLYNSPLHF. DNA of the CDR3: TGTGCCAACGGGGACAGCCTCTATAATTCACCCCTCCACTTT.

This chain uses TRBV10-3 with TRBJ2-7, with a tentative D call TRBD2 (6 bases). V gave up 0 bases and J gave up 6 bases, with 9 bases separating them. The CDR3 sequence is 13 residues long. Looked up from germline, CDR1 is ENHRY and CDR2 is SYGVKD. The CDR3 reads CAISESPAGEQYF. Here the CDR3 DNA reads TGTGCCATCAGTGAGTCGCCAGCGGGCGAGCAGTACTTC.

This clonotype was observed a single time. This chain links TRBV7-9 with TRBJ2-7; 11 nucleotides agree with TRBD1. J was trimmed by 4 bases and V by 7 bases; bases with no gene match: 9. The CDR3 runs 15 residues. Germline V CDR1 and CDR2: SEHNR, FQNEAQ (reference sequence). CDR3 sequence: CASNPGTGGIYEQYF. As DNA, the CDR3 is TGTGCCAGCAACCCGGGGACAGGGGGGATATACGAGCAGTACTTC.

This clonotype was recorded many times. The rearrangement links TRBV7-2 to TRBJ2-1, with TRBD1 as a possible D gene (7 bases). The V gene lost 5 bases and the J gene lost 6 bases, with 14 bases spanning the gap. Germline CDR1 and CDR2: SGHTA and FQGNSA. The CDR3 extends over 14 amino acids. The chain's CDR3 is CASSPGGPLNEQFF. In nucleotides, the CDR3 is TGTGCCAGCAGCCCAGGGGGGCCCCTCAATGAGCAGTTCTTC.

CDR3 DNA: TGTGCCAGCCTGGACAGCCAAACCTACAATGAGCAGTTCTTC. Its translation: CASLDSQTYNEQFF. The chain links TRBV6-6 to TRBJ2-1, with D possibly TRBD1 on 6 matching bases. The V gene lost 8 bases and the J gene lost 2 bases, with 13 bases spanning the gap. The CDR3 contains 14 residues. Germline V CDR1 and CDR2: MNHNY, SVGAGI (reference sequence).

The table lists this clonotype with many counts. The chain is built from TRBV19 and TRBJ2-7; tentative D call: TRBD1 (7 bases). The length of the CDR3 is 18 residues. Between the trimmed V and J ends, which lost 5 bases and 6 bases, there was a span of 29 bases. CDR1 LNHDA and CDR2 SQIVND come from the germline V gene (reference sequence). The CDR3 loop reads CASSGGTDVSLLRSEQYF. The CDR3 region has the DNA TGTGCCAGTAGTGGCGGGACAGACGTTTCTCTCCTCCGTTCCGAGCAGTACTTC.